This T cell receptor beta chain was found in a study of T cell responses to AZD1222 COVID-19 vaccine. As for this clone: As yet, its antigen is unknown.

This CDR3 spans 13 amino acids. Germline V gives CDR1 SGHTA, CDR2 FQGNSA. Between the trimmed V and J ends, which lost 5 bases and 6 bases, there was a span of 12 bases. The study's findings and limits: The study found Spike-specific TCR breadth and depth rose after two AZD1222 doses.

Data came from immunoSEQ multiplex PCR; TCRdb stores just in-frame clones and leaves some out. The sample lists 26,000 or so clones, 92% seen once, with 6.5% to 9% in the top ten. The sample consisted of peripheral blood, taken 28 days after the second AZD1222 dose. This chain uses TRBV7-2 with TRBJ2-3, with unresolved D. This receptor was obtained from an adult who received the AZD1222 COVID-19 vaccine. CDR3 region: CASSAKSGDTQYF. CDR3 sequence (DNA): TGTGCCAGCAGCGCGAAGTCTGGTGATACGCAGTATTTT.